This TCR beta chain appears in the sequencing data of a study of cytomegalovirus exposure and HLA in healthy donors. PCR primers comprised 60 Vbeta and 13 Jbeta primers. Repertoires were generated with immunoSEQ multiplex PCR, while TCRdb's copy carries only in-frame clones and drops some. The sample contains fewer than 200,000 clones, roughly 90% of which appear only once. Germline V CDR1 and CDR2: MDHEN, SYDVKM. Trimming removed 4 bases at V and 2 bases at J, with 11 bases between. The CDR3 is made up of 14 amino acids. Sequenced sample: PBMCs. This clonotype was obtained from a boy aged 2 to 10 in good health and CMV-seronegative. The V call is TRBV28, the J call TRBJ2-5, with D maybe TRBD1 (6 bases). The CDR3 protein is CASSSTGIQETQYF. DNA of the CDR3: TGTGCCAGCAGTTCTACAGGGATACAAGAGACCCAGTACTTC.